This note documents a single T cell receptor (beta chain) sequence. What it binds is unknown. TCRdb's copy holds only in-frame clones and misses some; the assay was immunoSEQ multiplex PCR. The sample has nearly 1 million clones, over 60% seen once. CDR1 KGHSH and CDR2 LQKENI come from the germline V gene. The CDR3 contains 17 residues. Trimming cost V 4 bases and J 3 bases, with 18 bases left between them. This specimen comes from a study of shared clonotypes between healthy human individuals. Study-level information: Each donor contributed plates that comprised three CD4 naive, three CD4 memory, two CD8 naive and one CD8 memory.

General study findings and limits: Sorted-subset sequencing, rarefaction showed, was incomplete despite large depth.

This receptor was obtained from a man in his late teens or twenties in good health. The chain is built from TRBV18 and TRBJ2-2; D could derive from TRBD1 or TRBD2 (5 bases each). The sample consisted of memory CD4+ T cells sorted from blood. Subset specified: CD45RA-negative fraction. CDR3 coding DNA: TGTGCCAGCTCACTCGACCAGGGTCGAGGGCACACCGGGGAGCTGTTTTTT. Translated: CASSLDQGRGHTGELFF.